A single sample gave rise to the 27 T cell receptor beta chains below, sequenced in a study of blood T cell repertoires in COVID-19. Clones were sequenced by immunoSEQ multiplex PCR, and TCRdb holds only the in-frame ones, with some missing. In the table there are over 300,000 clones, 70% to 90% of which are singletons. The sequenced sample was PBMCs or T cells enriched from blood (not recorded which). These receptors originate from a woman aged 18-29 years who had recovered from COVID-19.

V gene TRBV19 combines with J gene TRBJ1-1; 7 nucleotides line up with TRBD1. J lost 7 bases, V lost 7 bases, and 12 bases had no gene match. The CDR3 length is 14 residues. Germline-derived CDR1 and CDR2 are LNHDA and SQIVND (reference sequence). The DNA for the CDR3 is TGTGCCAGTATCGACAGGGATGTGAGCGGTGAAGCTTTCTTT. Its protein product is CASIDRDVSGEAFF.

J is TRBJ2-2 and V is TRBV12-5; no reliable D call. Trimming cost V 6 bases and J 1 base, with 9 bases left between them. CDR1 LGHNT and CDR2 FRNRAP come from the germline V gene. The CDR3 runs 14 residues. The CDR3 protein is CASGSRLNTGELFF. CDR3 DNA sequence: TGTGCTAGTGGCTCACGACTGAACACCGGGGAGCTGTTTTTT. Supplemented by reference TRBV12-5 and TRBJ2-2, the full variable domain reads DARVTQTPRHKVTEMGQEVTMRCQPILGHNTVFWYRQTMMQGLELLAYFRNRAPLDDSGMPKDRFSAEMPDATLATLKIQPSEPRDSAVYFCASGSRLNTGELFFGEGSRLTVL.

This clone is a singleton in its sample. The chain has TRBV4-1 and TRBJ1-5; TRBD1 matches at 7 bases. Germline values: CDR1 MGHRA, CDR2 YSYEKL. The J segment lost 10 bases and the V segment lost 5 bases, leaving 14 bases of the junction unmatched. The CDR3 contains 15 residues. The CDR3 coding sequence is TGCGCCAGCAGCTTATGGGGGACAGAGGGTAGTCCCCAGCATTTT. Amino acids: CASSLWGTEGSPQHF.

The chain joins TRBV5-6 to TRBJ1-5; 7 bases align to TRBD1. Germline V gene sequence: CDR1 SGHDT, CDR2 YYEEEE. The CDR3 consists of 15 residues. With 6 bases clipped from V and 7 bases from J, the junction kept 13 bases outside the gene matches. CDR3 protein: CASIVMTGKEQPQHF. The CDR3 DNA sequence: TGTGCCAGCATCGTCATGACAGGGAAGGAACAGCCCCAGCATTTT.

This clone showed up just once. The chain carries TRBV15 and TRBJ2-4; 9 nucleotides agree with TRBD2. The J segment lost 0 bases and the V segment lost 3 bases, leaving 15 bases of the junction unmatched. Germline CDR1 reads LNHNV; CDR2 reads YYDKDF (reference sequence). This CDR3 is built from 20 residues. The CDR3 bases are TGTGCCACCAGCAGGTTAGCGGGAGAGTCAAGGTTCGGAGCCAAAAACATTCAGTACTTC. Protein: CATSRLAGESRFGAKNIQYF.

The chain joins TRBV3-1 (or the pseudogene TRBV3-2) to TRBJ2-7, with 10 bases lining up with TRBD1. V shed 4 bases and J 3 bases; nucleotides not matched to a gene: 3. This CDR3 region has 14 residues. Germline values: CDR1 LGHDT, CDR2 YNNKEL (reference sequence). CDR3 coding DNA: TGTGCCAGCAGCCCCCGGGACAGGGGCTACGAGCAGTACTTC. It encodes CASSPRDRGYEQYF.

This chain connects TRBV2 to TRBJ1-4, with D perhaps TRBD1 (5 bases). CDR3 length: 15 residues. V dropped 1 base and J dropped 11 bases, with 17 bases sitting between them. Germline CDR1 reads SNHLY; CDR2 reads FYNNEI. The chain's CDR3 is CASSEGGGTLSKLFF. CDR3 coding DNA: TGTGCCAGCAGTGAAGGGGGGGGAACCCTTAGTAAACTGTTTTTT. The full variable domain, rest sourced from reference TRBV2 and TRBJ1-4, is EPEVTQTPSHQVTQMGQEVILRCVPISNHLYFYWYRQILGQKVEFLVSFYNNEISEKSEIFDDQFSVERPDGSNFTLKIRSTKLEDSAMYFCASSEGGGTLSKLFFGSGTQLSVL.

This chain uses TRBV30 with TRBJ2-2; TRBD2 agrees at 14 bases. V lost 2 bases to trimming and J lost 4 bases; unmatched junction nucleotides: 6. The CDR3 spans 17 residues. Germline V gene lookup returns CDR1 GTSNPN and CDR2 SVGIG (reference sequence). The CDR3 DNA follows: TGTGCCTGGAGTAAGGGACTAGCGGGAGTTACCACCGGGGAGCTGTTTTTT. Translated: CAWSKGLAGVTTGELFF.

Here the CDR3 reads CASSWTSGGIGELFF. DNA for the CDR3: TGTGCCAGCAGCTGGACTAGCGGGGGAATCGGGGAGCTGTTTTTT. The rearrangement links TRBV7-8 to TRBJ2-2, with TRBD2 identical over 13 bases. The V segment lost 4 bases and the J segment 7 bases; nucleotides outside the gene matches: 3. This CDR3 comprises 15 residues. Per the germline V gene, CDR1 is SGHVS and CDR2 is FQNEAQ.

The chain recombines TRBV6-5 with TRBJ1-2; 8 bases map to TRBD1. Germline CDR1 is MNHEY and CDR2 is SVGAGI. V was clipped by 0 bases and J by 5 bases; unmatched bases: 5. The CDR3 has 15 amino acids. CDR3 protein: CASSYSHGQGYGYTF. The CDR3 DNA follows: TGTGCCAGCAGTTACTCGCACGGACAGGGATATGGCTACACCTTC.

The rearrangement joins TRBV11-2 to TRBJ1-2, with TRBD1 matching 8 bases. The CDR3 is made up of 12 amino acids. V shed 5 bases, J shed 6 bases, and the junction held 2 bases outside the gene matches. Germline CDR1 is SGHAT and CDR2 is FQNNGV. The CDR3 region is CASSPTGDGYTF. The CDR3 nucleotides are TGTGCCAGCAGCCCGACAGGGGATGGCTACACCTTC.

The V gene is TRBV7-9, the J gene TRBJ2-7; unclear D gene. Germline V gene sequence: CDR1 SEHNR, CDR2 FQNEAQ (reference sequence). The CDR3 consists of 13 residues. Trimming removed 0 bases from V and 0 bases from J, with 3 bases in between. In DNA form, the CDR3 reads TGTGCCAGCAGCTTAGCTAGCTCCTACGAGCAGTACTTC. It translates to CASSLASSYEQYF.

The chain carries TRBV2 and TRBJ2-7; D is perhaps TRBD1 (5 bases). Between the trimmed V and J ends, which lost 9 bases and 2 bases, there was a span of 17 bases. The CDR3 length is 14 residues. In germline, CDR1 is SNHLY, CDR2 FYNNEI. In nucleotides, the CDR3 is TGTGCCAGTACGGGCAGGGTGCTTACCTACGAGCAGTACTTC. This translates into CASTGRVLTYEQYF.

This clone was detected only once. This rearrangement joins TRBV5-1 to TRBJ2-3; D gene ambiguous. This CDR3 is 13 amino acids long. Trimming took off 4 bases at V and 3 bases at J, with 9 bases between the two ends. The germline V gene has CDR1 SGHRS and CDR2 YFSETQ. CDR3 amino acids: CASSLSTTDTQYF. CDR3 DNA: TGCGCCAGCAGCCTTTCAACTACAGATACGCAGTATTTT.

The genes are TRBV19 and TRBJ1-5; possibly TRBD1 for D (6 bases). V lost 3 bases and J lost 2, with 14 bases in between. Germline-derived CDR1 and CDR2 are LNHDA and SQIVND (reference sequence). The CDR3 runs 16 residues. DNA for the CDR3: TGTGCCAGTAGTATCTTGACAGGCAACGGCAATCAGCCCCAGCATTTT. Its protein is CASSILTGNGNQPQHF. Complete variable domain (other parts from reference TRBV19 and TRBJ1-5): DGGITQSPKYLFRKEGQNVTLSCEQNLNHDAMYWYRQDPGQGLRLIYYSQIVNDFQKGDIAEGYSVSREKKESFPLTVTSAQKNPTAFYLCASSILTGNGNQPQHFGDGTRLSIL.

The rearrangement links TRBV15 to TRBJ2-3, with a tentative D call TRBD2 (6 bases). The CDR3 totals 18 residues. Trimming left V 5 bases short and J 0 bases short, with 21 bases between. Germline CDR1 LNHNV, CDR2 YYDKDF (reference sequence). CDR3 sequence (DNA): TGTGCCACCAGCCGGAGCCTGGGGACTCGAGCTAGCACAGATACGCAGTATTTT. Its protein product is CATSRSLGTRASTDTQYF.

The V call is TRBV7-7, the J call TRBJ1-2; 11 nucleotides agree with TRBD1. The CDR3 is made up of 16 amino acids. V was pared by 8 bases and J by 6 bases, with 14 bases of the junction left unmatched. Looked up from germline, CDR1 is SSHAT and CDR2 is FNYEAQ (reference sequence). The CDR3 nucleotides read TGTGCCAGCCCGAAACTTAGGACAGGGGGCATTGATGGCTACACCTTC. It specifies CASPKLRTGGIDGYTF.

This clone appeared a few times. This sequence joins TRBV5-5 and TRBJ1-2; 7 positions agree with TRBD1. The CDR3 loop spans 15 amino acids. Germline-derived CDR1 and CDR2 are SGHKS and YYEKEE (reference sequence). With V trimmed by 0 bases and J by 2 bases, 4 bases remained unmatched. The CDR3 region is CASSLVPGGNYGYTF. Here the CDR3 DNA reads TGTGCCAGCAGCTTGGTCCCAGGGGGGAACTATGGCTACACCTTC.

The rearrangement links TRBV27 to TRBJ2-3; 13 bases align to TRBD2. This CDR3 is 16 amino acids long. Germline CDR1 is MNHEY and CDR2 is SMNVEV (reference sequence). V lost 5 bases, J lost 5 bases, and 7 bases stayed unmatched. This CDR3 is CASSPRTSGGKDTQYF. CDR3 nucleotides: TGTGCCAGCAGTCCTCGGACTAGCGGGGGTAAAGATACGCAGTATTTT.

This chain joins TRBV9 and TRBJ1-6, with D possibly TRBD1 on 5 matching bases. In germline, CDR1 is SGDLS, CDR2 YYNGEE. The CDR3 contains 16 residues. Trimming took off 4 bases at V and 10 bases at J, with 21 bases between the two ends. The CDR3 sequence is CASSPWDSERSSPLHF. Written as DNA, the CDR3 is TGTGCCAGCAGCCCGTGGGACTCCGAAAGGTCCTCACCCCTCCACTTT. Using reference TRBV9 and TRBJ1-6 for the parts outside the CDR3, the full variable domain is DSGVTQTPKHLITATGQRVTLRCSPRSGDLSVYWYQQSLDQGLQFLIQYYNGEERAKGNILERFSAQQFPDLHSELNLSSLELGDSALYFCASSPWDSERSSPLHFGNGTRLTVT.

This clone was counted between two and nine times. The chain joins TRBV4-1 to TRBJ2-7; 10 bases line up with TRBD2. This CDR3 spans 19 amino acids. Germline CDR1 MGHRA, CDR2 YSYEKL. With V trimmed by 0 bases and J by 3 bases, 14 bases remained unmatched. The CDR3 loop is CASSQDMPTGLAEVYEQYF. The DNA for the CDR3 is TGCGCCAGCAGCCAAGATATGCCAACAGGACTAGCGGAAGTCTACGAGCAGTACTTC.

V gene TRBV4-2 combines with J gene TRBJ2-7; no definite D call. Germline V gene lookup returns CDR1 LGHNA and CDR2 YNFKEQ. V shed 1 base and J shed 0 bases, with 13 bases lying between them. The CDR3 length is 16 residues. The CDR3 here is CASSQVPAPFSYEQYF. CDR3 nucleotide sequence: TGTGCCAGCAGCCAAGTTCCAGCGCCGTTCTCCTACGAGCAGTACTTC.

This clone was seen only a few times. J is TRBJ2-2 and V is TRBV24-1; 7 bases agree with TRBD1. This CDR3 is built from 14 residues. CDR1 and CDR2 from the germline V gene are KGHDR and SFDVKD. V shed 5 bases and J 6 bases; nucleotides not matched to a gene: 5. The DNA for the CDR3 is TGTGCCACCAGTGGCAGAACAGGGGCCGGGGAGCTGTTTTTT. This gives the protein CATSGRTGAGELFF.

This chain connects TRBV19 to TRBJ2-2; TRBD2 matches at 9 bases. CDR3 size: 15 residues. V lost 10 bases, J lost 5 bases, and 11 bases stayed unmatched. Germline-derived CDR1 and CDR2 are LNHDA and SQIVND (reference sequence). The CDR3 here is CATSSAGGPTGELFF. The CDR3, as DNA: TGTGCCACCTCTTCAGCGGGGGGCCCTACCGGGGAGCTGTTTTTT.

For this clone: Mismatch with germline at one junction end may stem from a read error. The V call is TRBV2, the J call TRBJ1-2; no definite D call. This CDR3 comprises 16 residues. CDR1 and CDR2 from the germline V gene are SNHLY and FYNNEI. This chain's CDR3 is CASRDASGWKDYGYTF. The DNA for the CDR3 is TGTGCCAGCCGTGACGCATCGGGGTGGAAGGATTATGGCTACACCTTC.

CDR3 in amino acids: CASSGTRDRYNSPLHF. As DNA, the CDR3 is TGTGCCAGCAGCGGAACCCGGGACAGGTATAATTCACCCCTCCACTTT. This chain links TRBV9 with TRBJ1-6; 8 positions match TRBD1. This CDR3 region has 16 residues. The germline gives CDR1 SGDLS, CDR2 YYNGEE. The trim removed 3 bases at V and 4 bases at J, leaving 6 bases unmatched.

This clone has a handful of counts. The gene calls are TRBV28 and TRBJ1-2; D perhaps matches TRBD1 (6 bases). Per germline, CDR1 MDHEN and CDR2 SYDVKM. V lost 5 bases, J lost 8 bases, and 18 bases lay in between. The CDR3 totals 14 residues. CDR3 residues: CASSPHGRGRGYTF. DNA for the CDR3: TGTGCCAGCAGTCCGCATGGGAGGGGGAGAGGCTACACCTTC.